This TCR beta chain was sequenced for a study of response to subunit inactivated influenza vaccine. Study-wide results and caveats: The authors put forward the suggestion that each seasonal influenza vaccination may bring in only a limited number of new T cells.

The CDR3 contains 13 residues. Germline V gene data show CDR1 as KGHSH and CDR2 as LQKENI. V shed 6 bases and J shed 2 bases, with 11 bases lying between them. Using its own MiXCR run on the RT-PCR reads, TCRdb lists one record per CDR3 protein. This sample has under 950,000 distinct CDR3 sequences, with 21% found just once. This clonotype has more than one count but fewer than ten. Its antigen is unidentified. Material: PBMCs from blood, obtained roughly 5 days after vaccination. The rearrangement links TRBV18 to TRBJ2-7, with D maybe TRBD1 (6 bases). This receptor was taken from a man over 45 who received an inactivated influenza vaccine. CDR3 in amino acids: CASSPDRTYEQYF. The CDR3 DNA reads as TGTGCCAGCTCGCCGGACAGAACCTACGAGCAGTACTTC.